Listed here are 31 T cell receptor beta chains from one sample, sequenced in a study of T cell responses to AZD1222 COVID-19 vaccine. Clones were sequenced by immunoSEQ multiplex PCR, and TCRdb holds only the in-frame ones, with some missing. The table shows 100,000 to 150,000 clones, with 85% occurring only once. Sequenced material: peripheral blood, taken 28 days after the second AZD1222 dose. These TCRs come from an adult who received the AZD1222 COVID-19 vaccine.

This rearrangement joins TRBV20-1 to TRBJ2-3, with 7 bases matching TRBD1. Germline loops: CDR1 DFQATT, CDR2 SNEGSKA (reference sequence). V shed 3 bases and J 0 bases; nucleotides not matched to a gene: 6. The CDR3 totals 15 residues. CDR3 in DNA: TGCAGTGCTAGTCTCGGGACAGCTAGCACAGATACGCAGTATTTT. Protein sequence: CSASLGTASTDTQYF.

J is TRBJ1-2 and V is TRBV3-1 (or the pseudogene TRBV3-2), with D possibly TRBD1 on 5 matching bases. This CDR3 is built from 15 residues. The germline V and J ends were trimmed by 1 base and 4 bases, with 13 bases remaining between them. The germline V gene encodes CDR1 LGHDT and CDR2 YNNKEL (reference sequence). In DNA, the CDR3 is TGTGCCAGCAGCCAAGGTAGTCCGAGGGGCTATGGCTACACCTTC. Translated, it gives CASSQGSPRGYGYTF.

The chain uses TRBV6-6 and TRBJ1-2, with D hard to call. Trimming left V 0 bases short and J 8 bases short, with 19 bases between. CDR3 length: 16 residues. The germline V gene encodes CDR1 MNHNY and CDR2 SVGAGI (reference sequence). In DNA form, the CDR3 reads TGTGCCAGCAGTTACTCGAGCCAGAAGCTCTCGGGAGGCTACACCTTC. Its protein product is CASSYSSQKLSGGYTF.

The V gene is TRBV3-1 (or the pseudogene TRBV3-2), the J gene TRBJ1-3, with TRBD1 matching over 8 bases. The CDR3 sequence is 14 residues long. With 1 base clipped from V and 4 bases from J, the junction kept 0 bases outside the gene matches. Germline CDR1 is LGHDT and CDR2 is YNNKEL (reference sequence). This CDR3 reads CASSQAGGGNTIYF. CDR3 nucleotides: TGTGCCAGCAGCCAAGCAGGGGGCGGAAACACCATATATTTT.

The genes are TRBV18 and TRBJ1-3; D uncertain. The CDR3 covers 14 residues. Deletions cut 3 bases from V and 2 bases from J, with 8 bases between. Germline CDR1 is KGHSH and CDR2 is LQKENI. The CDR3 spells CASSPRGPGNTIYF. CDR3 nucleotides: TGTGCCAGCTCACCCCGGGGTCCTGGAAACACCATATATTTT.

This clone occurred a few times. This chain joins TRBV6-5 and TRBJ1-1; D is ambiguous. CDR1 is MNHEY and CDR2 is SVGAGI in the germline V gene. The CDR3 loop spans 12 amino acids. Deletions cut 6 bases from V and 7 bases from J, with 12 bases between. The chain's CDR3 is CASSSGPGEAFF. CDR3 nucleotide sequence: TGTGCCAGCAGCTCCGGACCCGGTGAAGCTTTCTTT.

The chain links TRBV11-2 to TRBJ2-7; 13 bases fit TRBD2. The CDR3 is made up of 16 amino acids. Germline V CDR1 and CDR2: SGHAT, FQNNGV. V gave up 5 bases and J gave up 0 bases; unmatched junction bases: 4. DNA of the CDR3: TGTGCCAGCAGCCGGACTAGCGGGGGACTCTCCTACGAGCAGTACTTC. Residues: CASSRTSGGLSYEQYF.

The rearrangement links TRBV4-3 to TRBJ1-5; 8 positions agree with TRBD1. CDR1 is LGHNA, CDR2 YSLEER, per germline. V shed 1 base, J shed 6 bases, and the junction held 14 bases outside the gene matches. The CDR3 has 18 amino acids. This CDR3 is CASSQVHSRTGLGQPQHF. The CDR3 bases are TGCGCCAGCAGCCAAGTCCATTCACGGACAGGGCTGGGTCAGCCCCAGCATTTT.

CDR3: CASSIGNNVLTF. The CDR3 DNA is TGTGCCAGCAGTATAGGAAACAACGTCCTGACTTTC. The chain has TRBV6-2 or TRBV6-3 and TRBJ2-6; no definite D call. The CDR3 sequence is 12 residues long. Trimming pared 5 bases from V and 9 bases from J, leaving 8 bases between. Germline CDR1 MNHEY, CDR2 SVGEGT.

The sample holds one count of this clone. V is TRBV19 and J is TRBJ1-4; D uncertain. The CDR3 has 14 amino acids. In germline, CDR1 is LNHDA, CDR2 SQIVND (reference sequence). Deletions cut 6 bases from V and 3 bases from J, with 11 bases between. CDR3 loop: CASRQDLSNEKLFF. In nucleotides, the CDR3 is TGTGCCAGTAGGCAGGATCTATCTAATGAAAAACTGTTTTTT.

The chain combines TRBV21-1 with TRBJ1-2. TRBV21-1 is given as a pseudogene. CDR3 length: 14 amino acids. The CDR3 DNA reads TGTGCCAGCAGCCCCCAAAAGGAAGGGTACGGCTACACCTTC. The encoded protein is CASSPQKEGYGYTF.

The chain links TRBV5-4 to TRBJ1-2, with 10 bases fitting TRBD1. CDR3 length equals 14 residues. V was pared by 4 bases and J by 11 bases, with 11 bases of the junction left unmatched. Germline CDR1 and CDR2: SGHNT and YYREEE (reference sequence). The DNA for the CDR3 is TGTGCCAGCAGCCCCCCGACAGGGGGCTTCACGTACACCTTC. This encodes CASSPPTGGFTYTF. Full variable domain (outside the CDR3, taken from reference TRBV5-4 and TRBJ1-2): ETGVTQSPTHLIKTRGQQVTLRCSSQSGHNTVSWYQQALGQGPQFIFQYYREEENGRGNFPPRFSGLQFPNYSSELNVNALELDDSALYLCASSPPTGGFTYTFGSGTRLTVV.

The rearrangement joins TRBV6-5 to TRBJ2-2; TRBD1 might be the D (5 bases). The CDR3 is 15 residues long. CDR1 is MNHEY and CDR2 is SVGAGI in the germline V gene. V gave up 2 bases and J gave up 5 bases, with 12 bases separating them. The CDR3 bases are TGTGCCAGCAGTTACCGAAAAGGGGTTACCGGGGAGCTGTTTTTT. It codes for CASSYRKGVTGELFF.

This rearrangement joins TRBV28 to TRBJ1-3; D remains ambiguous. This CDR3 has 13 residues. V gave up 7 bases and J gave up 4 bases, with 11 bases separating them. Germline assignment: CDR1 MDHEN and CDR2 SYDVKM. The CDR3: CASTNPGGNTIYF. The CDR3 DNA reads TGTGCCAGCACCAATCCCGGCGGAAACACCATATATTTT.

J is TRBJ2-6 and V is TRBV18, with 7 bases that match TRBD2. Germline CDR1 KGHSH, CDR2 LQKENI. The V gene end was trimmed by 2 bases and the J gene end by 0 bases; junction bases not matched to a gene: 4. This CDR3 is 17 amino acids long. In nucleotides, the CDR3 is TGTGCCAGCTCACCAACAGGCGGGAGCTCTGGGGCCAACGTCCTGACTTTC. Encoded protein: CASSPTGGSSGANVLTF. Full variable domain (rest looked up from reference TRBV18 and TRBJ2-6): NAGVMQNPRHLVRRRGQEARLRCSPMKGHSHVYWYRQLPEEGLKFMVYLQKENIIDESGMPKERFSAEFPKEGPSILRIQQVVRGDSAAYFCASSPTGGSSGANVLTFGAGSRLTVL.

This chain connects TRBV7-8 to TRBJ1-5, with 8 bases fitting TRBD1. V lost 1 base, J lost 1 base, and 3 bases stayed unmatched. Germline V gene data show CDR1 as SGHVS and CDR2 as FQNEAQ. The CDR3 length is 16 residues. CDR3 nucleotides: TGTGCCAGCAGCTTAGAGGGACAGGCAAGCAATCAGCCCCAGCATTTT. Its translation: CASSLEGQASNQPQHF. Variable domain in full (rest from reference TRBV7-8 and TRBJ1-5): GAGVSQSPRYKVAKRGQDVALRCDPISGHVSLFWYQQALGQGPEFLTYFQNEAQLDKSGLPSDRFFAERPEGSVSTLKIQRTQQEDSAVYLCASSLEGQASNQPQHFGDGTRLSIL.

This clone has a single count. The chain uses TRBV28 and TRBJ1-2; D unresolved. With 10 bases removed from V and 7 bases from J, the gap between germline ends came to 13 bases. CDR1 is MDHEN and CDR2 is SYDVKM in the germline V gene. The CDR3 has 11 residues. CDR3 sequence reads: CATYQERGYTF. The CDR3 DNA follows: TGTGCCACCTATCAGGAGCGTGGCTACACCTTC.

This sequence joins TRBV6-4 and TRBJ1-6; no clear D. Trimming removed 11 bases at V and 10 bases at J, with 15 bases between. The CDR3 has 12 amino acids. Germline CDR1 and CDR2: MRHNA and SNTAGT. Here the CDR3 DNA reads TGTGCCTGGGAGCGGTTTAAGTCACCCCTCCACTTT. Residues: CAWERFKSPLHF.

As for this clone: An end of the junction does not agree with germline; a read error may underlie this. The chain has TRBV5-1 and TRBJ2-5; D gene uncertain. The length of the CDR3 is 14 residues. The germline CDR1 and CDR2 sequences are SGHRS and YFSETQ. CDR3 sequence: CASSLAGYQETQYF. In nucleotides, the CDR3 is TGCGCCAGCAGCTTGGCGGGCTACCAGGAGACCCAGTACTTC.

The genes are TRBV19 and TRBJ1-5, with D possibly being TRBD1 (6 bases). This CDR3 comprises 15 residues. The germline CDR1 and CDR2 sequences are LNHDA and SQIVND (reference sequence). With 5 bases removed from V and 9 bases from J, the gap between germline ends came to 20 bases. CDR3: CASSSPGVNSPPQHF. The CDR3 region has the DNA TGTGCCAGTAGTTCGCCAGGGGTTAACAGTCCGCCCCAGCATTTT.

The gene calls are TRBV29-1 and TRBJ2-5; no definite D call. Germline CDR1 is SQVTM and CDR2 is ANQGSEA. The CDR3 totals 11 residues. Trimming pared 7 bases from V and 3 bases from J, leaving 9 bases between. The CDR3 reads CSAGEEETQYF. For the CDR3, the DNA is TGCAGCGCTGGGGAAGAAGAGACCCAGTACTTC.

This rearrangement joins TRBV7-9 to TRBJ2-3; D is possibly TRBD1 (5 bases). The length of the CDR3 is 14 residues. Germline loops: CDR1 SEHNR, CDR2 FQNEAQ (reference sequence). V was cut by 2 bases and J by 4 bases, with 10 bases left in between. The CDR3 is CASSLQGMADTQYF. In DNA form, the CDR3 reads TGTGCCAGCAGCTTACAGGGAATGGCAGATACGCAGTATTTT.

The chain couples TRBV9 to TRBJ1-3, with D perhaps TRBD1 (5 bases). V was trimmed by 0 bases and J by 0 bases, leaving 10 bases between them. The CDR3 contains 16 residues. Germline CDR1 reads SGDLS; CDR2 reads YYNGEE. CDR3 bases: TGTGCCAGCAGCGTAGACGGGGGGTCCTCTGGAAACACCATATATTTT. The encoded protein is CASSVDGGSSGNTIYF. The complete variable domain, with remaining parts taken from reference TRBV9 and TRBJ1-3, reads DSGVTQTPKHLITATGQRVTLRCSPRSGDLSVYWYQQSLDQGLQFLIQYYNGEERAKGNILERFSAQQFPDLHSELNLSSLELGDSALYFCASSVDGGSSGNTIYFGEGSWLTVV.

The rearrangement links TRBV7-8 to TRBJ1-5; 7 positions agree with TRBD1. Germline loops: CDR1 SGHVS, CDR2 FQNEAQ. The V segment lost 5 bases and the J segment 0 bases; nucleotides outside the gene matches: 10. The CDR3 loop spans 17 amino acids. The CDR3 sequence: CASSRGRGEFSNQPQHF. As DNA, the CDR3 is TGTGCCAGCAGCCGAGGCAGGGGGGAGTTTAGCAATCAGCCCCAGCATTTT.

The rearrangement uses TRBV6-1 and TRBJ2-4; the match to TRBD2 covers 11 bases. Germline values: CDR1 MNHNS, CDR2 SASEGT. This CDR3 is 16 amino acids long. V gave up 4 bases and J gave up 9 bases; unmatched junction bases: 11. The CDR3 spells CASSATPTSGGTIQYF. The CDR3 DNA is TGTGCCAGCAGTGCTACTCCCACTAGCGGGGGTACCATTCAGTACTTC.

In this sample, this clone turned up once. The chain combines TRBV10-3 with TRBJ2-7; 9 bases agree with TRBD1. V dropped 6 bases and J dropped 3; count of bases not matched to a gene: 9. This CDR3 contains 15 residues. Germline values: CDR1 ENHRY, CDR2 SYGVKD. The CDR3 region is CAIREPGQGSYEQYF. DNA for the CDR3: TGTGCCATCAGGGAACCGGGACAGGGTAGCTACGAGCAGTACTTC.

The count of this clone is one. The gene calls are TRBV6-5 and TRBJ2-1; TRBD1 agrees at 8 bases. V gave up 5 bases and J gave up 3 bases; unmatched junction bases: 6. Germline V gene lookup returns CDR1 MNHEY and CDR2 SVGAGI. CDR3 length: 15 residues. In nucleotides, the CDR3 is TGTGCCAGCAGTCGCGGACAGGGAGTCTACAATGAGCAGTTCTTC. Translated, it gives CASSRGQGVYNEQFF.

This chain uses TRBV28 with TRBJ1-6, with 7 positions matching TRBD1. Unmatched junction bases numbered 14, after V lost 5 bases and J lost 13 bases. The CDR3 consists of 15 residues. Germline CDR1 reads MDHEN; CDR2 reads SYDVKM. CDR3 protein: CASSAPVARGTPLHF. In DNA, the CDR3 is TGTGCCAGCAGTGCCCCTGTGGCCAGGGGGACCCCCCTCCACTTT. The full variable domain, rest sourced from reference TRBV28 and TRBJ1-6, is DVKVTQSSRYLVKRTGEKVFLECVQDMDHENMFWYRQDPGLGLRLIYFSYDVKMKEKGDIPEGYSVSREKKERFSLILESASTNQTSMYLCASSAPVARGTPLHFGNGTRLTVT.

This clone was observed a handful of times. This chain's CDR3 is CASTSFNEQFF. Written as DNA, the CDR3 is TGTGCCTCAACTAGCTTCAATGAGCAGTTCTTC. This chain uses TRBV30 with TRBJ2-1; possible D gene TRBD2, 6 bases. Trimming removed 7 bases at V and 6 bases at J, with 10 bases between. The CDR3 loop spans 11 amino acids. Looked up from germline, CDR1 is GTSNPN and CDR2 is SVGIG (reference sequence).

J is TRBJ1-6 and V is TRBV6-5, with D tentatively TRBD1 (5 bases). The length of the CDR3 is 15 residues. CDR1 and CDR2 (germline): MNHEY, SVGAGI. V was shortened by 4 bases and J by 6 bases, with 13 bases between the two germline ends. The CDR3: CASSSRPRGNSPLHF. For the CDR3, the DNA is TGTGCCAGCAGTTCTCGGCCAAGGGGTAATTCACCCCTCCACTTT.

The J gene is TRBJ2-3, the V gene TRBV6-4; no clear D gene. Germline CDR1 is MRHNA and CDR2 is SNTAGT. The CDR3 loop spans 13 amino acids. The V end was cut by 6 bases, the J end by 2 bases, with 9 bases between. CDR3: CASRGRFTDTQYF. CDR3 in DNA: TGTGCCAGCAGGGGCAGATTCACAGATACGCAGTATTTT.